A selection of T cell receptor beta chains follows, all from one sample in a study of control samples from healthy donors and cancer patients. Produced via immunoSEQ multiplex PCR; TCRdb's table is partial and in-frame only. This table holds 100,000 to 150,000 clones, about 90% found once. Sample: blood. All receptors come from a young man in good health. The CDR3 runs from the conserved cysteine through the conserved F or W. The D gene is left open where the match is weak. Clone sizes are given selectively: once, few, many, or a class where the clone is expanded.

NA TRBJ1-4 TRBV7-9 17 TRBD1 TGTGCCAGCAGCACTCGGGACAGGGGAACAACTAATGAAAAACTGTTTTTT CASSTRDRGTTNEKLFF
NA TRBJ2-2 TRBV19 14 TRBD2 TGTGCCAGTAGTTCGAGCGGGAGACTCGGGGAGCTGTTTTTT CASSSSGRLGELFF
NA TRBJ2-1 TRBV19 15 TRBD2 TGTGCCAGTAGGAGCATGTCGGGCGGGAGCAATGAGCAGTTCTTC CASRSMSGGSNEQFF
NA TRBJ1-3 TRBV25-1 14 NA TGTGCCAGCAGTGAACTGAGCTCTGGAAACACCATATATTTT CASSELSSGNTIYF
NA TRBJ2-1 TRBV2 14 NA TGTGCCGGTTCCAGGGGGGCAGGCTACAATGAGCAGTTCTTC CAGSRGAGYNEQFF
NA TRBJ2-3 TRBV7-2 15 TRBD1 TGTGCCAGCAACTTCCGGGACAGGGTCACAGATACGCAGTATTTT CASNFRDRVTDTQYF
once TRBJ1-3 TRBV28 16 NA TGTGCCAGCAGTCCGAGCCCGGGACAATCTGGAAACACCATATATTTT CASSPSPGQSGNTIYF
NA TRBJ1-4 TRBV4-1 13 NA TGCGCCAGCAGCTTTGCAACTAATGAAAAACTGTTTTTT CASSFATNEKLFF
NA TRBJ2-1 TRBV6-5 16 TRBD2 TGTGCCAGCAGTTACTACTCGGGAGGGCCCGACAATGAGCAGTTCTTC CASSYYSGGPDNEQFF
NA TRBJ1-5 TRBV30 15 NA TGTGCCTGGAGTGGGGGGGGGTATAGCAATCAGCCCCAGCATTTT CAWSGGGYSNQPQHF
NA TRBJ2-4 TRBV5-1 16 TRBD2 TGCGCCAGCAGCTTGGATGGGGGGGAAGCCAAAAACATTCAGTACTTC CASSLDGGEAKNIQYF
NA TRBJ2-7 TRBV5-4 16 NA TGTGCCAGCAGCTTGGGTACCTTCGGAGCGTCACACGAGCAGTACTTC CASSLGTFGASHEQYF
NA TRBJ2-7 TRBV21-1 15 NA TGTGCCAGCACCCCCTACAGAGGGGGCCCCTACGAGCAGTACTTC CASTPYRGGPYEQYF
NA TRBJ1-2 TRBV14 15 TRBD1 TGTGCCAGCAGCCAAGATCTGGGGCAGGGGGCTGGCTACACCTTC CASSQDLGQGAGYTF
NA TRBJ2-1 TRBV27 13 NA TGTGCCAGCCAAGATCCGTTTTACAATGAGCAGTTCTTC CASQDPFYNEQFF
NA TRBJ1-3 TRBV5-8 16 NA TGTGCCAGCAGCTTGGACAGTTCTCTCTCTGGAAACACCATATATTTT CASSLDSSLSGNTIYF
NA TRBJ2-3 TRBV18 16 TRBD1 TGTGCCAGCTCCCCACGGGACAGGCAAGACACAGATACGCAGTATTTT CASSPRDRQDTDTQYF
once TRBJ1-1 TRBV5-1 14 NA TGCGCCAGCAGCTTGGCCAGGCAGAACACTGAAGCTTTCTTT CASSLARQNTEAFF
NA TRBJ1-1 TRBV23-1 17 NA TGCGCCAGCAGTCAATCGGGACACGGGGGCGCGGGGACTGAAGCTTTCTTT CASSQSGHGGAGTEAFF
NA TRBJ1-4 TRBV19 14 NA TGTGCCAGTAGCAACTTAGCGGGGGGGGAAAAACTGTTTTTT CASSNLAGGEKLFF
NA TRBJ2-7 TRBV6-5 12 NA TGTGCCAGCAGTCCTCTCACCTACGAGCAGTACTTC CASSPLTYEQYF
NA TRBJ1-2 TRBV7-9 14 TRBD1 TGTGCCAGCAGCTCGGGACAGGGGGCGGGTGGCTACACCTTC CASSSGQGAGGYTF
NA TRBJ2-7 TRBV9 14 NA TGTGCCAGCAGCGTAGCTAACGGGCCCTACGAGCAGTACTTC CASSVANGPYEQYF
NA TRBJ2-7 TRBV7-2 15 TRBD2 TGTGCCAGCAGCCAACGAAGCGGGAGTGTGTACGAGCAGTACTTC CASSQRSGSVYEQYF
once TRBJ1-3 TRBV14 14 TRBD1 TGTGCCAGCAGCCGACAGGGGTTTGGAAACACCATATATTTT CASSRQGFGNTIYF
NA TRBJ2-2 TRBV10-3 15 NA TGTGCCATCAGTGTACAGGGTTTTAACACCGGGGAGCTGTTTTTT CAISVQGFNTGELFF
NA TRBJ2-3 TRBV11-3 15 NA TGTGCCAGCAGCTTAGGCAGGGAGTTCACAGATACGCAGTATTTT CASSLGREFTDTQYF
NA TRBJ1-5 TRBV28 13 NA TGTGCCAGCACGACAGACATCAATCAGCCCCAGCATTTT CASTTDINQPQHF
NA TRBJ2-5 TRBV18 13 NA TGTGCCAGCTCACAAGGGATCCAAGAGACCCAGTACTTC CASSQGIQETQYF
NA TRBJ1-5 TRBV2 20 TRBD1 TGTGCCAGCAGAAACGAGACAGGGACCCCAACAATCTATAGCAATCAGCCCCAGCATTTT CASRNETGTPTIYSNQPQHF
NA TRBJ1-5 TRBV7-8 13 NA TGTGCCAGCAGCCCCCTCGTTAGCCAGCCCCAGCATTTT CASSPLVSQPQHF
NA TRBJ1-6 TRBV7-9 14 TRBD1 TGTGCCAGCAGCACTCGACAGGGCAATTCACCCCTCCACTTT CASSTRQGNSPLHF
NA TRBJ2-2 TRBV19 16 NA TGTGCCAGTAGTATTAACAGGTTGATGAACACCGGGGAGCTGTTTTTT CASSINRLMNTGELFF